Listed below are T cell receptor beta chains from one sample, sequenced in a study of cytomegalovirus exposure and HLA in healthy donors. Using immunoSEQ multiplex PCR, the repertoire was profiled, and TCRdb retains in-frame clones only, with some absent. The sample consists of some 100,000 clones, 55% to 75% of them appearing once. The source material was PBMCs. The receptor set was obtained from a woman between 50 and 59 years old in good health and CMV-seropositive. The conserved cysteine and the conserved F or W are not part of the CDR3 here. The order of the fields is V gene, J gene, CDR3 protein.

>TRBV19|TRBJ1-5
ASSYLGRNSNQPQH
>TRBV5-1|-
ASSFLAGGGNEQY
>TRBV6-6|TRBJ2-7
ASSYLPSGSGPEQY
>TRBV7-8|TRBJ2-2
AISPEASTFTGELF
>TRBV5-4|TRBJ2-1
ASSSDPLAQRGNEQF
>TRBV5-6|TRBJ2-1
ASSPGLATYNEQF
>TRBV6-5|TRBJ1-2
ASSYTSRGWGYT
>TRBV11-2|TRBJ1-4
ASSQGALNEKLF
>TRBV5-4|TRBJ2-7
ASSLGRVTGGSYEQY
>TRBV28|-
ASSFSGQRYEQY
>TRBV28|TRBJ1-3
ASRQTGRSGTIY
>TRBV19|TRBJ2-3
ASSITGDSTDTQY
>TRBV29-1|TRBJ2-1
SVDWTGVSNEQF
>TRBV19|TRBJ2-1
ASSIQIRTISPSHEQF
>TRBV11-2|TRBJ2-1
ASSPLFGPTYNEQF
>TRBV5-1|TRBJ1-5
ASSEYDNQPQH
>TRBV6-6|TRBJ1-1
ASSYREGSAF
>TRBV5-3|TRBJ2-1
ARSLSGFSYNEQF
>TRBV5-4|TRBJ2-2
ASSSGTSGQFTGELF
>TRBV28|TRBJ2-5
ASSPPTSGAETQY
>TRBV19|TRBJ1-3
ASRRGLRSSGNTIY
>TRBV6-5|TRBJ1-6
ASSSAEGVSPLH
>TRBV6-5|TRBJ2-7
ASRGDRGGSYEQY
>TRBV19|TRBJ2-2
ASSIDQGTGYTGELF
>TRBV19|TRBJ2-4
ASRELAGAGGIQY
>TRBV19|-
ASSTLGQGSYEQY
>TRBV19|TRBJ1-1
ASSIGGSLGAEAF
>TRBV9|TRBJ1-3
ASSGTSGNTIY
>TRBV19|TRBJ2-5
ASSISSLAGKETQY